The source of this TCR beta chain is a study of blood T cells in healthy people across ages. Study-wide points: A strong correlation between TCR beta diversity and naive T cell percentage was seen.

Turning to this clonotype: Its antigen is undetermined.

Germline loops: CDR1 SGHTA, CDR2 FQGNSA. The V segment lost 4 bases and the J segment 5 bases; nucleotides outside the gene matches: 10. CDR3 length equals 16 residues. Using a J-beta primer mix together with a sample-barcoded 5' primer, a second PCR was run for roughly 7 to 11 cycles. TCRdb called the 5' RACE reads again in MiXCR, with one record for every CDR3 protein. This table has over 600,000 distinct CDR3 sequences, 40% to 45% appearing once. The gene calls are TRBV7-2 and TRBJ2-5, with 10 bases that match TRBD2. Sequences were obtained from blood. The clonotype was recovered from an elderly man in good health. The CDR3 bases are TGTGCCAGCAGCTCAGGACAGCGGGGGGGCCTGGAGACCCAGTACTTC. This encodes CASSSGQRGGLETQYF.